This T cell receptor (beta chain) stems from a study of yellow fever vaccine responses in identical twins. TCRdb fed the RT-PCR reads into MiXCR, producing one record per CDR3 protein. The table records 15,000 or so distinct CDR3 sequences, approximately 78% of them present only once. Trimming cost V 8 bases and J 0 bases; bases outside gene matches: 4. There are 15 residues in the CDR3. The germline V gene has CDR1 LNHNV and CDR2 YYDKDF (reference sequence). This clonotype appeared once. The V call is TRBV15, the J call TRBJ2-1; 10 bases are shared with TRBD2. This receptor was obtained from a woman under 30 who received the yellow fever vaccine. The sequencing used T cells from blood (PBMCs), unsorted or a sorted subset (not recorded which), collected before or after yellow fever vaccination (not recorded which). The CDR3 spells CATALAGDSYNEQFF. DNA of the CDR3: TGTGCCACCGCGCTAGCGGGGGACTCCTACAATGAGCAGTTCTTC.